The 15 T cell receptor beta chains below were found in one sample sequenced in a study of T cell responses to AZD1222 COVID-19 vaccine. Libraries were prepared by immunoSEQ multiplex PCR; TCRdb keeps only in-frame clonotypes and omits some of them. The table has about 170,000 clones, around 90% seen once; the top ten hold 2.6%. The material sequenced was peripheral blood, taken on day 0 of AZD1222 vaccination. These receptors all stem from an adult in good health.

The chain combines TRBV7-3 with TRBJ2-5; 10 bases map to TRBD1. Germline V CDR1 and CDR2: SGHTA, FQGTGA. There are 16 residues in the CDR3. The J segment lost 4 bases and the V segment lost 5 bases, leaving 10 bases of the junction unmatched. CDR3 protein: CASSPSRTGGRETQYF. In nucleotides, the CDR3 is TGTGCCAGCAGCCCCTCAAGGACAGGGGGGAGAGAGACCCAGTACTTC.

This clone was observed once. The gene calls are TRBV2 and TRBJ2-5; D is tentatively TRBD1 or TRBD2 (5 bases each). Germline V gives CDR1 SNHLY, CDR2 FYNNEI. The CDR3 totals 17 residues. V was cut by 6 bases and J by 4 bases, with 24 bases left in between. The CDR3 loop reads CASSRTGGYGAGETQYF. The CDR3 bases are TGTGCCAGCAGCCGAACCGGAGGCTATGGGGCGGGAGAGACCCAGTACTTC. The whole variable domain, remainder taken from reference TRBV2 and TRBJ2-5, is EPEVTQTPSHQVTQMGQEVILRCVPISNHLYFYWYRQILGQKVEFLVSFYNNEISEKSEIFDDQFSVERPDGSNFTLKIRSTKLEDSAMYFCASSRTGGYGAGETQYFGPGTRLLVL.

This clone was picked up a small number of times. V and J are TRBV5-5 and TRBJ2-5, with no clear D. Germline V CDR1 and CDR2: SGHKS, YYEKEE (reference sequence). V was trimmed by 1 base and J by 5 bases, leaving 15 bases between them. The CDR3 covers 15 residues. Here the CDR3 reads CASSLSRMPEETQYF. The CDR3 nucleotides read TGTGCCAGCAGCTTGTCCAGGATGCCCGAGGAGACCCAGTACTTC. Complete variable domain (other parts from reference TRBV5-5 and TRBJ2-5): DAGVTQSPTHLIKTRGQQVTLRCSPISGHKSVSWYQQVLGQGPQFIFQYYEKEERGRGNFPDRFSARQFPNYSSELNVNALLLGDSALYLCASSLSRMPEETQYFGPGTRLLVL.

This clone was picked up a small number of times. The CDR3 nucleotides are TGCGCCAGCAGCCAAGAGCGACTAGCGGGAGGAAAGCCGTCCTACGAGCAGTACTTC. As protein: CASSQERLAGGKPSYEQYF. The chain has TRBV4-1 and TRBJ2-7; TRBD2 matches 13 bases. CDR1 MGHRA and CDR2 YSYEKL come from the germline V gene. The V and J ends lost 0 bases and 1 base, in that order; junction bases with no gene match: 9. CDR3 length: 19 residues.

The chain recombines TRBV5-8 with TRBJ1-4, with a tentative D call TRBD1 (6 bases). Trimming took off 0 bases at V and 4 bases at J, with 10 bases between the two ends. In germline, CDR1 is SGHTS, CDR2 YDEGEE. The CDR3 consists of 15 residues. The CDR3 coding sequence is TGTGCCAGCAGCTTGGGGACAGTCAATAATGAAAAACTGTTTTTT. This translates into CASSLGTVNNEKLFF.

The chain is built from TRBV18 and TRBJ2-3, with 9 bases fitting TRBD2. J gave up 4 bases and V 2 bases, and 10 bases lay outside the gene matches. Germline CDR1 is KGHSH and CDR2 is LQKENI. This CDR3 contains 17 residues. CDR3 in amino acids: CASSPLEPGLAADTQYF. For the CDR3, the DNA is TGTGCCAGCTCACCATTAGAACCGGGACTAGCTGCAGATACGCAGTATTTT.

This chain uses TRBV18 with TRBJ1-1; D uncertain. Trimming pared 3 bases from V and 8 bases from J, leaving 7 bases between. The CDR3 consists of 11 residues. Germline V gene data show CDR1 as KGHSH and CDR2 as LQKENI. The CDR3 bases are TGTGCCAGCTCACCGGGAGCCGAAGCTTTCTTT. As protein: CASSPGAEAFF. Full variable domain (outside the CDR3, taken from reference TRBV18 and TRBJ1-1): NAGVMQNPRHLVRRRGQEARLRCSPMKGHSHVYWYRQLPEEGLKFMVYLQKENIIDESGMPKERFSAEFPKEGPSILRIQQVVRGDSAAYFCASSPGAEAFFGQGTRLTVV.

This sequence joins TRBV5-1 and TRBJ2-2; 12 nucleotides agree with TRBD2. The length of the CDR3 is 16 residues. The junction had 4 bases not matched to a gene; V was cut back by 5 bases and J by 2 bases. Germline values: CDR1 SGHRS, CDR2 YFSETQ. The CDR3 DNA reads as TGCGCCAGCAGTGGCGGACTAGCGGGAAACACCGGGGAGCTGTTTTTT. Protein product: CASSGGLAGNTGELFF. Variable domain in full (rest from reference TRBV5-1 and TRBJ2-2): KAGVTQTPRYLIKTRGQQVTLSCSPISGHRSVSWYQQTPGQGLQFLFEYFSETQRNKGNFPGRFSGRQFSNSRSEMNVSTLELGDSALYLCASSGGLAGNTGELFFGEGSRLTVL.

The CDR3 spells CASSQKIREETQYF. The CDR3 DNA reads TGTGCCAGCAGCCAAAAGATCAGGGAGGAGACCCAGTACTTC. The gene calls are TRBV6-2 or TRBV6-3 and TRBJ2-5; D could derive from TRBD1 or TRBD2 (5 bases each). Trimming left V 6 bases short and J 5 bases short, with 16 bases between. Germline V gene lookup returns CDR1 MNHEY and CDR2 SVGEGT. This CDR3 region has 14 residues.

The chain employs TRBV30 and TRBJ1-5, with TRBD1 matching over 9 bases. J was trimmed by 2 bases and V by 0 bases; bases with no gene match: 2. Germline lookup yields CDR1 GTSNPN and CDR2 SVGIG (reference sequence). There are 15 residues in the CDR3. The CDR3 nucleotides are TGTGCCTGGAGTGTACAGGGGGCAGGCAATCAGCCCCAGCATTTT. Amino acid sequence: CAWSVQGAGNQPQHF.

This chain uses TRBV6-5 with TRBJ1-5; the D is unclear. Trimming shortened V by 7 bases and J by 3 bases, and 10 bases separated the two germline ends. The CDR3 extends over 13 amino acids. Germline V gene lookup returns CDR1 MNHEY and CDR2 SVGAGI. The CDR3 is CASIGVINQPQHF. The CDR3 DNA sequence: TGTGCCAGCATCGGAGTCATCAATCAGCCCCAGCATTTT.

The chain combines TRBV6-5 with TRBJ1-2, with 11 positions matching TRBD1. From germline, CDR1 is MNHEY and CDR2 SVGAGI. Trimming at V came to 6 bases and at J to 7 bases, leaving 7 bases not matched to a gene. The CDR3 contains 14 residues. The CDR3 reads CASRFGQGAGGYTF. The CDR3 DNA reads TGTGCCAGCAGATTCGGACAGGGGGCTGGTGGCTACACCTTC.

This chain connects TRBV6-5 to TRBJ2-7; 11 bases fit TRBD2. The CDR3 covers 15 residues. CDR1 and CDR2 from the germline V gene are MNHEY and SVGAGI. V dropped 8 bases and J dropped 7; count of bases not matched to a gene: 13. The CDR3 loop is CASDIAGGPQQEQYF. The CDR3, as DNA: TGTGCCAGCGACATAGCGGGAGGGCCCCAACAGGAGCAGTACTTC.

V and J are TRBV30 and TRBJ2-4, with D unresolved. The CDR3 is made up of 15 amino acids. V gave up 2 bases and J gave up 6 bases, with 17 bases separating them. Germline V gene sequence: CDR1 GTSNPN, CDR2 SVGIG (reference sequence). This chain's CDR3 is CAWSRPTILLNIQYF. CDR3 DNA: TGTGCCTGGAGTCGACCCACTATACTACTAAACATTCAGTACTTC.

This chain connects TRBV7-9 to TRBJ2-1, with unresolved D. Germline values: CDR1 SEHNR, CDR2 FQNEAQ (reference sequence). V was pared by 5 bases and J by 3 bases, with 8 bases between. This CDR3 is built from 13 residues. CDR3 in DNA: TGTGCCAGCAGCCTAACTAACTACAATGAGCAGTTCTTC. Protein: CASSLTNYNEQFF.